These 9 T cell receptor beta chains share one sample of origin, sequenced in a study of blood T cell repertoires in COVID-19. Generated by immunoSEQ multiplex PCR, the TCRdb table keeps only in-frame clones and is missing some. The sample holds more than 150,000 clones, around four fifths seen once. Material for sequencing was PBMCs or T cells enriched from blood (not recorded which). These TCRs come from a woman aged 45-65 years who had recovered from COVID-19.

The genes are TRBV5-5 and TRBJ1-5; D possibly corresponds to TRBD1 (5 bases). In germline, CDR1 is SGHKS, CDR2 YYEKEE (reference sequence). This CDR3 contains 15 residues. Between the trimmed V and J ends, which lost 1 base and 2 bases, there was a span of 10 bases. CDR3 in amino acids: CASSLQGIGNQPQHF. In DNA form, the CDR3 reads TGTGCCAGCAGCTTGCAGGGTATCGGCAATCAGCCCCAGCATTTT.

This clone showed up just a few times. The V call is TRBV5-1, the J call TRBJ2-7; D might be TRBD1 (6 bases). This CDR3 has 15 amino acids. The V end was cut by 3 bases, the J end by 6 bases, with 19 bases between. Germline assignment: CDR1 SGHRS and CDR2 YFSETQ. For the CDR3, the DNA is TGCGCCAGCAGCTCCGGTCAGGGGACCTCTGGCGAGCAGTACTTC. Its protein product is CASSSGQGTSGEQYF.

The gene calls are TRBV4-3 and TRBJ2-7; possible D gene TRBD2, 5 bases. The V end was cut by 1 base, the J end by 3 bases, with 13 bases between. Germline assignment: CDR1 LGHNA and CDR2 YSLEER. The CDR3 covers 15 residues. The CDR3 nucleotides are TGCGCCAGCAGCCAAGGCTGGACTGGCAGCTACGAGCAGTACTTC. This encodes CASSQGWTGSYEQYF.

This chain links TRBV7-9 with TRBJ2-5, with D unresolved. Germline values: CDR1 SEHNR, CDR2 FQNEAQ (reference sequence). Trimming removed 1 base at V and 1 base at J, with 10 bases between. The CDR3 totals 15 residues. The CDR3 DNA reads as TGTGCCAGCAGCTTAGATCTAGGCGGCCAAGAGACCCAGTACTTC. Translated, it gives CASSLDLGGQETQYF. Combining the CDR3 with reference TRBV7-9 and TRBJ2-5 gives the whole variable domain DTGVSQNPRHKITKRGQNVTFRCDPISEHNRLYWYRQTLGQGPEFLTYFQNEAQLEKSRLLSDRFSAERPKGSFSTLEIQRTEQGDSAMYLCASSLDLGGQETQYFGPGTRLLVL.

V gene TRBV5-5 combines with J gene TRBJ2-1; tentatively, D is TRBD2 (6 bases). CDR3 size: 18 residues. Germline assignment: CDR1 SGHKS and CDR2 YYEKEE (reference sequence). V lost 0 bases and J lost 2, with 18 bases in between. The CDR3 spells CASSLGEGRGRTYNEQFF. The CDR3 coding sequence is TGTGCCAGCAGCTTGGGCGAGGGCCGGGGGAGGACCTACAATGAGCAGTTCTTC.

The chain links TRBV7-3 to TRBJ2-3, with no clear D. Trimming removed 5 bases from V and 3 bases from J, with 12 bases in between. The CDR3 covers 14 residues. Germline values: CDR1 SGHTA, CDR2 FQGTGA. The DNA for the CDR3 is TGTGCCAGCAGCCCACAATCCCAAACAGATACGCAGTATTTT. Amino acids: CASSPQSQTDTQYF.

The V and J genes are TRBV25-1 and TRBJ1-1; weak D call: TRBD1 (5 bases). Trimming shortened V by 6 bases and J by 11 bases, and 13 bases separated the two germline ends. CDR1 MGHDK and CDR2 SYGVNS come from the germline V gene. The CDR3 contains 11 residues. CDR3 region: CASSRQGEAFF. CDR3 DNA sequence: TGTGCCAGCAGCCGCCAGGGCGAGGCTTTCTTT. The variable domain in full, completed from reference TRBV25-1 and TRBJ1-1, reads EADIYQTPRYLVIGTGKKITLECSQTMGHDKMYWYQQDPGMELHLIHYSYGVNSTEKGDLSSESTVSRIRTEHFPLTLESARPSHTSQYLCASSRQGEAFFGQGTRLTVV.

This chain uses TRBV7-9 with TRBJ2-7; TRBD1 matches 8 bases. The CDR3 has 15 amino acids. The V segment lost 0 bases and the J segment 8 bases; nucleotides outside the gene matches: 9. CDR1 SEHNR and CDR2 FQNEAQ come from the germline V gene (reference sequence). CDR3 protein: CASSLAKDRVGKQYF. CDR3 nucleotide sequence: TGTGCCAGCAGCTTAGCTAAGGACAGGGTGGGGAAGCAGTACTTC. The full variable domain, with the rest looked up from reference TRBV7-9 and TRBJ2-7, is DTGVSQNPRHKITKRGQNVTFRCDPISEHNRLYWYRQTLGQGPEFLTYFQNEAQLEKSRLLSDRFSAERPKGSFSTLEIQRTEQGDSAMYLCASSLAKDRVGKQYFGPGTRLTVT.

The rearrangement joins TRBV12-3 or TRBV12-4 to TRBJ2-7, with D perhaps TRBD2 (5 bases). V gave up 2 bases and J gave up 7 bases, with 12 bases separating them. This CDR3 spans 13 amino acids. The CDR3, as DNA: TGTGCCAGCAGTTTATTAGAGGGCTTTGAGCAGTACTTC. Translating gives CASSLLEGFEQYF.